This T cell receptor beta chain was identified during a study of long-term antiretroviral therapy in people with HIV. As for this clone: Antigen specificity is unknown.

Samples were assayed with immunoSEQ v3.0 at survey level. Clones were sequenced by immunoSEQ multiplex PCR, and TCRdb holds only the in-frame ones, with some missing. The sample yields 30,000 to 50,000 clones, 70% to 90% seen once. Overall study findings and caveats: Before ART, certain clones expanded, and these dominated the repertoire at all time points. Investigators report no available data on ART adherence, viral resistance or therapy changes.

Trimming took 0 bases from V and 4 from J, leaving 21 bases between them. This CDR3 is 18 amino acids long. The germline V gene encodes CDR1 SGHVS and CDR2 FQNEAQ. This sequence joins TRBV7-8 and TRBJ1-2; a weak D match, TRBD1 (6 bases). The clonotype was recovered from a woman aged 50 to 60 with HIV. The input for sequencing was unsorted PBMCs, taken 1.2 years after starting antiretroviral therapy. This CDR3 is CASSLARIGTNFIYGYTF. The CDR3 nucleotides are TGTGCCAGCAGCTTAGCGCGGATAGGGACAAATTTCATCTATGGCTACACCTTC.